This paragraph covers one T cell receptor (beta chain) sequence. Its antigen is currently unknown. Reprocessing the 5' RACE reads, TCRdb reports a single entry for every CDR3 protein and omits DNA. This sample's clone table lists about 550,000 distinct CDR3 sequences. This sample was taken from a study of T cells expressing NK-cell markers. Study summary: Sorted CD3+CD56-NKG2C+, CD3+CD56+NKG2C+ and CD3+CD56+NKG2C- T cells supplied the TCR beta repertoires. Study-wide points: Dominance of the CD3+CD56-NKG2C+ fraction by these clonotypes also held in a handful of donors. Top CD8+ clonotypes included the dominant CD3+CD56+NKG2C+ clonotypes in 5 or 6 donors.

This CDR3 contains 13 residues. The germline CDR1 and CDR2 sequences are SEHNR and FQNEAQ (reference sequence). This receptor was identified in a young man in good health. Sequencing input: blood T cells: a sorted CD56 or NKG2C T cell subset, CD4+ or CD8+ T cells, or bulk PBMC T cells (not recorded which). The chain employs TRBV7-9 and TRBJ2-7; TCRdb names TRBD1, which stays unverified in the absence of DNA. CDR3 in amino acids: CASRGTGYYEQYF.